This note documents a single T cell receptor beta chain sequence. Here immunoSEQ multiplex PCR was the method, and the copy in TCRdb shows in-frame clones only, minus some. The table records roughly 32,000 clones, about 86% of them present only once. The data derive from a study of blood T cell repertoires in COVID-19. This TCR came from a woman of 80 years or more with active or convalescent COVID-19. Material for sequencing was peripheral blood.

The CDR3 sequence is CATSRRTGGSETQYF. The CDR3 DNA reads as TGTGCCACCAGCAGGAGGACAGGGGGCTCCGAGACCCAGTACTTC. The gene calls are TRBV15 and TRBJ2-5, with 11 nucleotides matching TRBD1. The germline V gene encodes CDR1 LNHNV and CDR2 YYDKDF (reference sequence). This CDR3 comprises 15 residues. J was trimmed by 5 bases and V by 3 bases; bases with no gene match: 5.